Each of the 30 T cell receptor beta chains below was sequenced from the same sample in a study of blood T cells in healthy people across ages. Then a second PCR, running roughly 7 to 11 cycles, was carried out with a sample-barcoded 5' primer and a J-beta primer mix. TCRdb re-derived calls from the 5' RACE reads in MiXCR, one entry per CDR3 protein. The sample consists of 1.5 million to 2 million distinct CDR3 sequences, roughly 28% of them appearing once. Sequencing input: blood. The receptors shown here come from a young woman in good health.

This chain links TRBV20-1 with TRBJ2-1, with a weak D call TRBD1 (5 bases). Germline values: CDR1 DFQATT, CDR2 SNEGSKA (reference sequence). The CDR3 contains 17 residues. Trimming shortened V by 3 bases and J by 6 bases, and 24 bases separated the two germline ends. CDR3 sequence: CSASRIQGTIGPNEQFF. CDR3 nucleotides: TGCAGTGCTAGTAGAATCCAGGGTACCATTGGCCCCAATGAGCAGTTCTTC.

In its sample, this clonotype was seen many times. The rearrangement links TRBV5-1 to TRBJ2-4; D is perhaps TRBD1 or TRBD2 (5 bases each). Per the germline V gene, CDR1 is SGHRS and CDR2 is YFSETQ. Trimming shortened V by 3 bases and J by 0 bases, and 10 bases separated the two germline ends. The CDR3 loop spans 15 amino acids. The CDR3 is CASSWGNEAKNIQYF. The CDR3 DNA reads TGCGCCAGCAGCTGGGGGAACGAAGCCAAAAACATTCAGTACTTC.

The chain has TRBV20-1 and TRBJ1-2; D ambiguous. Germline values: CDR1 DFQATT, CDR2 SNEGSKA (reference sequence). There are 13 residues in the CDR3. Between the trimmed V and J ends, which lost 2 bases and 5 bases, there was a span of 12 bases. The CDR3 DNA sequence: TGCAGTGCTAGAAAGGACCCGACGTATGGCTACACCTTC. This gives the protein CSARKDPTYGYTF.

This chain uses TRBV20-1 with TRBJ1-1; TRBD1 might be the D (6 bases). The CDR3 loop spans 14 amino acids. The V and J ends lost 0 bases and 4 bases respectively, with 12 bases between them. CDR1 DFQATT and CDR2 SNEGSKA come from the germline V gene (reference sequence). The CDR3, as DNA: TGCAGTGCTAGAGACCAGGGAGGGGGCACTGAAGCTTTCTTT. Residues: CSARDQGGGTEAFF.

The rearrangement uses TRBV10-3 and TRBJ2-1, with D possibly matching TRBD2 (6 bases). The CDR3 runs to 15 residues. Trimming removed 2 bases from V and 4 bases from J, with 12 bases in between. Germline lookup yields CDR1 ENHRY and CDR2 SYGVKD. The CDR3 DNA sequence: TGTGCCATCAGTGAGGGAGAGGGAGGATACAATGAGCAGTTCTTC. Residues: CAISEGEGGYNEQFF.

The chain has TRBV12-3 or TRBV12-4 and TRBJ2-1; 7 nucleotides line up with TRBD1. The trim removed 6 bases at V and 9 bases at J, leaving 8 bases unmatched. The length of the CDR3 is 13 residues. For the CDR3, the DNA is TGTGCCAGCAGGCAACAGGGGATCGGTGAGCAGTTCTTC. It is translated as CASRQQGIGEQFF.

The rearrangement uses TRBV20-1 and TRBJ2-7; TRBD2 agrees at 9 bases. The CDR3 contains 15 residues. The ends lost 6 bases at V and 2 bases at J; junction bases unmatched: 11. Germline loops: CDR1 DFQATT, CDR2 SNEGSKA (reference sequence). This chain's CDR3 is CSARIGGGGAYEQYF. The CDR3 DNA sequence: TGCAGTGCCCGAATTGGAGGCGGGGGGGCCTACGAGCAGTACTTC.

The V gene is TRBV7-8, the J gene TRBJ2-7; no clear D. Germline V lookup: CDR1 SGHVS, CDR2 FQNEAQ. The CDR3 totals 14 residues. The germline V and J ends were trimmed by 5 bases and 7 bases, with 18 bases remaining between them. CDR3 region: CASSPPQGIREQYF. The CDR3 nucleotides are TGTGCCAGCAGCCCGCCCCAAGGGATCCGGGAGCAGTACTTC.

The rearrangement joins TRBV6-5 to TRBJ1-2; 9 bases map to TRBD1. CDR1 MNHEY and CDR2 SVGAGI come from the germline V gene. This CDR3 has 14 amino acids. V lost 6 bases to trimming and J lost 5 bases; unmatched junction nucleotides: 7. In DNA, the CDR3 is TGTGCCAGCAGCAAGACTGGACAGGGGTATGGCTACACCTTC. It codes for CASSKTGQGYGYTF.

This clonotype turned up a few times. This chain joins TRBV20-1 and TRBJ2-1; 9 bases match TRBD2. CDR3 length equals 16 residues. V lost 6 bases, J lost 8 bases, and 17 bases stayed unmatched. Germline CDR1 DFQATT, CDR2 SNEGSKA (reference sequence). The CDR3 loop reads CSAQGREGLYGDEQFF. CDR3 nucleotides: TGCAGTGCCCAAGGGCGGGAGGGCCTGTATGGAGATGAGCAGTTCTTC.

The chain links TRBV7-2 to TRBJ2-1; D is perhaps TRBD1 or TRBD2 (6 bases each). Germline assignment: CDR1 SGHTA and CDR2 FQGNSA. The CDR3 contains 15 residues. The V end was cut by 5 bases, the J end by 6 bases, with 17 bases between. The CDR3, as DNA: TGTGCCAGCAGCCCGAGGGGGAGGTTTGGCAATGAGCAGTTCTTC. Protein sequence: CASSPRGRFGNEQFF.

The V and J genes are TRBV11-2 and TRBJ2-1; D may be TRBD1 (6 bases). CDR3 length: 14 residues. Germline V CDR1 and CDR2: SGHAT, FQNNGV. Trimming cost V 6 bases and J 7 bases, with 16 bases left between them. The CDR3 is CASRTGNHWNEQFF. CDR3 in DNA: TGTGCCAGCAGGACAGGAAATCACTGGAATGAGCAGTTCTTC.

This clonotype has ten or more counts. This rearrangement joins TRBV12-5 to TRBJ2-7; the D gene is possibly TRBD2 (5 bases). The V and J ends lost 6 bases and 7 bases respectively, with 10 bases between them. There are 11 residues in the CDR3. Germline CDR1 is LGHNT and CDR2 is FRNRAP. DNA for the CDR3: TGTGCTAGTGGCGCGGGCCAAGAGCAGTACTTC. Protein: CASGAGQEQYF. Full variable domain (rest looked up from reference TRBV12-5 and TRBJ2-7): DARVTQTPRHKVTEMGQEVTMRCQPILGHNTVFWYRQTMMQGLELLAYFRNRAPLDDSGMPKDRFSAEMPDATLATLKIQPSEPRDSAVYFCASGAGQEQYFGPGTRLTVT.

This clonotype was counted at least ten times. The genes are TRBV5-1 and TRBJ2-7; TRBD2 might be the D (5 bases). The V and J ends lost 2 bases and 0 bases respectively, with 9 bases between them. Germline V CDR1 and CDR2: SGHRS, YFSETQ. This CDR3 spans 14 amino acids. The CDR3 DNA reads as TGCGCCAGCAGCTTTCAAGGGAGCTCCTACGAGCAGTACTTC. It codes for CASSFQGSSYEQYF.

For this clonotype: The CDR3 ends on some other residue instead of the conserved phenylalanine or tryptophan, so this is likely a read error. The V and J genes are TRBV6-4 and TRBJ1-5, with unresolved D. Looked up from germline, CDR1 is MRHNA and CDR2 is SNTAGT. Trimming took off 0 bases at V and 0 bases at J, with 3 bases between the two ends. CDR3 size: 14 residues. CDR3 protein: CASSDSCSNQPQHC. The CDR3 coding sequence is TGTGCCAGCAGTGACTCTTGTAGCAATCAGCCCCAGCATTGT.

CDR3: CASSLDQGLDEQFF. CDR3 nucleotides: TGTGCCAGCAGCTTAGATCAGGGTTTAGATGAGCAGTTCTTC. This chain uses TRBV11-2 with TRBJ2-1; maybe TRBD1 (5 bases). CDR1 SGHAT and CDR2 FQNNGV come from the germline V gene. This CDR3 has 14 residues. Trimming took 0 bases from V and 8 from J, leaving 11 bases between them.

The chain couples TRBV5-5 to TRBJ2-3; 7 bases are a match to TRBD2. In germline, CDR1 is SGHKS, CDR2 YYEKEE (reference sequence). The CDR3 totals 16 residues. With 7 bases clipped from V and 1 base from J, the junction kept 12 bases outside the gene matches. The chain's CDR3 is CASAPEVGGGTDTQYF. CDR3 sequence (DNA): TGTGCCAGCGCCCCTGAGGTGGGAGGGGGCACAGATACGCAGTATTTT.

This chain connects TRBV3-1 to TRBJ1-1; D gene unclear. CDR1 and CDR2 (germline): LGHDT, YNNKEL (reference sequence). This CDR3 comprises 15 residues. The V and J ends lost 1 base and 0 bases respectively, with 9 bases between them. The DNA for the CDR3 is TGTGCCAGCAGCCAAGGCGCCATGTTGAACACTGAAGCTTTCTTT. Protein: CASSQGAMLNTEAFF. Together with reference TRBV3-1 and TRBJ1-1, the CDR3 gives the full variable domain: DTAVSQTPKYLVTQMGNDKSIKCEQNLGHDTMYWYKQDSKKFLKIMFSYNNKELIINETVPNRFSPKSPDKAHLNLHINSLELGDSAVYFCASSQGAMLNTEAFFGQGTRLTVV.

This clonotype was recorded a few times. The J gene is TRBJ2-7, the V gene TRBV3-1, with D unclear. Looked up from germline, CDR1 is LGHDT and CDR2 is YNNKEL (reference sequence). The CDR3 contains 14 residues. Deletions cut 8 bases from V and 2 bases from J, with 16 bases between. The CDR3 nucleotides are TGTGCCAGCTCGGACCACTCGGGTACCTACGAGCAGTACTTC. This translates into CASSDHSGTYEQYF.

V usage is TRBV11-2 and J usage is TRBJ2-1, with D maybe TRBD2 (6 bases). The germline V gene encodes CDR1 SGHAT and CDR2 FQNNGV. The CDR3 loop spans 15 amino acids. Between the trimmed V and J ends, which lost 5 bases and 4 bases, there was a span of 15 bases. The CDR3 DNA reads TGTGCCAGCAGCGCCCTAGCGACCGATTACAATGAGCAGTTCTTC. It encodes CASSALATDYNEQFF.

This clonotype turned up a few times. The chain carries TRBV7-9 and TRBJ1-2; the D is unclear. Germline V CDR1 and CDR2: SEHNR, FQNEAQ (reference sequence). Trimming shortened V by 1 base and J by 8 bases, and 11 bases separated the two germline ends. CDR3 length: 13 amino acids. Here the CDR3 reads CASSLDFSSGYTF. CDR3 DNA sequence: TGTGCCAGCAGCTTAGATTTTTCTTCGGGCTACACCTTC. Full variable domain (remainder filled in from reference TRBV7-9 and TRBJ1-2): DTGVSQNPRHKITKRGQNVTFRCDPISEHNRLYWYRQTLGQGPEFLTYFQNEAQLEKSRLLSDRFSAERPKGSFSTLEIQRTEQGDSAMYLCASSLDFSSGYTFGSGTRLTVV.

This clonotype was recorded a few times. The V gene is TRBV11-2, the J gene TRBJ2-3; 7 nucleotides agree with TRBD1. Trimming took 3 bases from V and 2 from J; bases not matched to a gene: 5. The CDR3 covers 15 residues. The germline V gene has CDR1 SGHAT and CDR2 FQNNGV. The CDR3 DNA sequence: TGTGCCAGCAGCTTGAGGACAGGCGTCACAGATACGCAGTATTTT. It specifies CASSLRTGVTDTQYF.

V is TRBV28 and J is TRBJ1-2; D perhaps matches TRBD1 (6 bases). Germline V lookup: CDR1 MDHEN, CDR2 SYDVKM. V shed 5 bases and J shed 2 bases, with 15 bases lying between them. The CDR3 consists of 15 residues. The CDR3 DNA reads TGTGCCAGCAGTCCCCGGACAGTGAGAAACTATGGCTACACCTTC. Protein product: CASSPRTVRNYGYTF.

This clonotype was seen ten or more times. V is TRBV29-1 and J is TRBJ1-1; no clear D gene. Per the germline V gene, CDR1 is SQVTM and CDR2 is ANQGSEA. Trimming removed 5 bases at V and 7 bases at J, with 17 bases between. The CDR3 contains 13 residues. The CDR3 nucleotides read TGCAGCGTTTCCCACCCCAGAGCTCTTGAAGCTTTCTTT. This translates into CSVSHPRALEAFF. Full variable domain (rest looked up from reference TRBV29-1 and TRBJ1-1): SAVISQKPSRDICQRGTSLTIQCQVDSQVTMMFWYRQQPGQSLTLIATANQGSEATYESGFVIDKFPISRPNLTFSTLTVSNMSPEDSSIYLCSVSHPRALEAFFGQGTRLTVV.

The V and J genes are TRBV4-1 and TRBJ2-3; 13 positions agree with TRBD2. The CDR3 is 18 residues long. Germline V gene sequence: CDR1 MGHRA, CDR2 YSYEKL. The V segment lost 1 base and the J segment 3 bases; nucleotides outside the gene matches: 7. The DNA for the CDR3 is TGCGCCAGCAGCCAAGTGACCGGGACTAGCGGGGCGACAGATACGCAGTATTTT. It encodes CASSQVTGTSGATDTQYF.

This clonotype has a count of ten or more. The chain recombines TRBV12-3 or TRBV12-4 with TRBJ2-7; D is ambiguous. This CDR3 comprises 14 residues. Trimming stripped 5 bases from V and 3 bases from J, with 14 bases between. CDR3 DNA: TGTGCCAGCAGTCCTGACCGGGCCTACTACGAGCAGTACTTC. It yields the protein CASSPDRAYYEQYF.

This clonotype showed up just a few times. The rearrangement uses TRBV10-3 and TRBJ1-2; D uncertain. Trimming shortened V by 3 bases and J by 7 bases, and 18 bases separated the two germline ends. CDR1 ENHRY and CDR2 SYGVKD come from the germline V gene. The CDR3 totals 15 residues. The CDR3 spells CAISDAAGGLRGYTF. The CDR3 DNA reads TGTGCCATCAGTGATGCTGCAGGAGGGCTGCGTGGCTACACCTTC.

This clonotype was observed a handful of times. The chain has TRBV20-1 and TRBJ2-3, with a tentative D call TRBD2 (6 bases). Germline V gene lookup returns CDR1 DFQATT and CDR2 SNEGSKA (reference sequence). The CDR3 runs 13 residues. Deletions cut 3 bases from V and 5 bases from J, with 12 bases between. This CDR3 reads CSASPAEGDTQYF. For the CDR3, the DNA is TGCAGTGCTAGCCCGGCGGAGGGAGATACGCAGTATTTT.

This clonotype has ten or more counts. One end of the junction fails to match germline, which may point to a read error. CDR3 in DNA: TGTGCCAGCAGCTCCGACGGCACAGATACGCAGTATTTT. Translating gives CASSSDGTDTQYF. The chain links TRBV5-1 to TRBJ2-3; D gene uncertain. The germline gives CDR1 SGHRS, CDR2 YFSETQ. This CDR3 region has 13 residues.

On this clonotype: A much larger clonotype is one base distant, so this may be a read error. The chain uses TRBV6-5 and TRBJ2-5; TRBD1 aligns across 8 bases. Trimming cost V 6 bases and J 11 bases; bases outside gene matches: 11. This CDR3 spans 13 amino acids. Germline lookup yields CDR1 MNHEY and CDR2 SVGAGI. CDR3 sequence (DNA): TGTGCCAGCAGGAACAGGGGGACCTACGCGCAGTACTTC. Its translation is CASRNRGTYAQYF.